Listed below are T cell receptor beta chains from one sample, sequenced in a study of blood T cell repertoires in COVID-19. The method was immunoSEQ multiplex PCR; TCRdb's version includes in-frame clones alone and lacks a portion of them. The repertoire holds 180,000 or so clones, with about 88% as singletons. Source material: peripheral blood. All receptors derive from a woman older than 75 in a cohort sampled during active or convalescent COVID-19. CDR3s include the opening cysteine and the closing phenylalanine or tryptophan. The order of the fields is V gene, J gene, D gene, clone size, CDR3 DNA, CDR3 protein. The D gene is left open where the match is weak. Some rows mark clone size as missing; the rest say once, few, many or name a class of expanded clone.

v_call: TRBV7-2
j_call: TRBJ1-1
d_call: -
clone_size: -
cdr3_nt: TGTGCCAGCAGCTCGGAGGACACTGAAGCTTTCTTT
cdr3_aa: CASSSEDTEAFF

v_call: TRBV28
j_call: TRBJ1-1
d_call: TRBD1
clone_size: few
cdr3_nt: TGTGCCAGCAGTTTACAAATACGGACAGGGGGGTATTTGGGGTTT
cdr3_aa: CASSLQIRTGGYLGF

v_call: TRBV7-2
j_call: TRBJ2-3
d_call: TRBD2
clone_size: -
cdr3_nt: TGTGCCAGCAGCTCCGGACTAGCGGGGGCGGATACGCAGTATTTT
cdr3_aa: CASSSGLAGADTQYF

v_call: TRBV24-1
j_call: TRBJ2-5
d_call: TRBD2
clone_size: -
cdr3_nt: TGTGCCACCAGCGCAATCACTAGCGGGGGGACCCAGTACTTC
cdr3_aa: CATSAITSGGTQYF

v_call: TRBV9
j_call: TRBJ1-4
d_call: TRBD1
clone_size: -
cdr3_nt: TGTGCCAGCAGCCGGACAGGGCGAAATAATGAAAAACTGTTTTTT
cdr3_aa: CASSRTGRNNEKLFF

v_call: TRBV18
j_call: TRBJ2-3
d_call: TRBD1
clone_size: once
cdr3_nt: TGTGCCAGCTCACTACTCACCGGGACAGGGATAGATACGCAGTATTTT
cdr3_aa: CASSLLTGTGIDTQYF

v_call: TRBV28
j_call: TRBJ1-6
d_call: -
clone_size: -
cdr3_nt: TGTGCCAGCAGTTCCGCGACAGGCCCCTTTTCACCCCTCCACTTT
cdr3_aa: CASSSATGPFSPLHF

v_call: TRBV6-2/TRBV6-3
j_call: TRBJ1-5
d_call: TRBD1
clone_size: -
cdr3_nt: TGTGCCAGCATTTACGGACAGGAGGGTCAGCCCCAGCATTTT
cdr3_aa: CASIYGQEGQPQHF

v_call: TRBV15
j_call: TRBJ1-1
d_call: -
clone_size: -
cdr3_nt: TGTGCCACCAGCAGCCTCGGACTGCGAAACACTGAAGCTTTCTTT
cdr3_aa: CATSSLGLRNTEAFF

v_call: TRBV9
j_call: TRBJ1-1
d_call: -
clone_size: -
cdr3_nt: TGTGCCAGCAGCGTATCGGGTGGAACTGAAGCTTTCTTT
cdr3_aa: CASSVSGGTEAFF

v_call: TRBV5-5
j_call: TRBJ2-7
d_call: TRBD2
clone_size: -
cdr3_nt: TGTGCCAGCAGCGTCGGGGGGTCGATAACCTACGAGCAGTACTTC
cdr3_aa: CASSVGGSITYEQYF

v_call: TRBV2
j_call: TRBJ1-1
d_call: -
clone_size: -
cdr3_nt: TGTGCCAGCAGTGAAGGACGAGGGACTGAAGCTTTCTTT
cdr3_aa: CASSEGRGTEAFF

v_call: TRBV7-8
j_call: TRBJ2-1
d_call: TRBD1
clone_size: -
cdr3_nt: TGTGCCAGCAGCAATTGGGACAGGCTCAATGAGCAGTTCTTC
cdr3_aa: CASSNWDRLNEQFF

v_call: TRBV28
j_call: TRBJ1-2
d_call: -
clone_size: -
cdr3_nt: TGTGCCAGCAAACATTCGAGGGCGGGTGGCTACACCTTC
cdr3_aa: CASKHSRAGGYTF

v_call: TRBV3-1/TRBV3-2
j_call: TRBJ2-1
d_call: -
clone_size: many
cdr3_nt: TGTGCCAGCAGCCAAGTAGTCTCCAATGAGCAGTTCTTC
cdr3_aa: CASSQVVSNEQFF

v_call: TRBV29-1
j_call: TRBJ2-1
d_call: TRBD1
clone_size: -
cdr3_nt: TGCAGCGTTGGAAGACAGGGCAATGAGCAGTTCTTC
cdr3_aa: CSVGRQGNEQFF

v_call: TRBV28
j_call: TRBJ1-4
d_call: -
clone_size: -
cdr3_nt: TGTGCCAGCAGTCAGGGTGCTGAAGAAAAACTGTTTTTT
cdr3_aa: CASSQGAEEKLFF

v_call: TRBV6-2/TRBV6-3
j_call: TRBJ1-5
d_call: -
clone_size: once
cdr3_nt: TGTGCCAGCAGTTGGGCGGGGTATTACAATCAGCCCCAGCATTTT
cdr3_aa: CASSWAGYYNQPQHF

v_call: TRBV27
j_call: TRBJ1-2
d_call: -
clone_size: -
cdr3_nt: TGTGCCAGCAGTCCCCTAGGTAGAATTAACTATGGCTACACCTTC
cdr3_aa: CASSPLGRINYGYTF

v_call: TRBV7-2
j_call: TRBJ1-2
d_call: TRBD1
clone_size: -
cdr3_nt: TGTGCCAGCAGCCTCGGGACAGTCTCTAACTATGGCTACACCTTC
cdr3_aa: CASSLGTVSNYGYTF

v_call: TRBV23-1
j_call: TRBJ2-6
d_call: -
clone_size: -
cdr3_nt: TGCGCCAGCAGTCAATTACGCGACTCTGGGGCCAACGTCCTGACTTTC
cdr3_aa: CASSQLRDSGANVLTF

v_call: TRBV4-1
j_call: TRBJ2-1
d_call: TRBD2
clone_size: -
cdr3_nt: TGCGCCAGCAGCCCGACGATAGCGGGAGCGTCCTACAATGAGCAGTTCTTC
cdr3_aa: CASSPTIAGASYNEQFF

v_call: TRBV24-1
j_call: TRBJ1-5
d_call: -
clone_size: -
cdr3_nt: TGTGCCACCAGTGATTCGCTACAGGGACGGGTTTTTGAGCCCCAGCATTTT
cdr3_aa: CATSDSLQGRVFEPQHF

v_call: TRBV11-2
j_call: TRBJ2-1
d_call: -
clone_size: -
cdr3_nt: TGTGCCAGCAGCTGGTACCGGGACAATGAGCAGTTCTTC
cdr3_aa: CASSWYRDNEQFF

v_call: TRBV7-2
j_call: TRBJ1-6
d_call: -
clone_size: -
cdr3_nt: TGTGCCAGCAGCTTAGCCGGTTGGACAGAAAATTCACCCCTCCACTTT
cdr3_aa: CASSLAGWTENSPLHF

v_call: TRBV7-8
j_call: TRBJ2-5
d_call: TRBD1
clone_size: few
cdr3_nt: TGTGCCAGCAGCTTTAGGGGGCGCGTAGAGACCCAGTACTTC
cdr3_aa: CASSFRGRVETQYF

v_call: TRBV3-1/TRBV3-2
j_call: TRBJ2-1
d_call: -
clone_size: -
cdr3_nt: TGTGCCAGCAGGCCCCCTTACTCCCCAGGAGGTGAGCAGTTCTTC
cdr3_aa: CASRPPYSPGGEQFF

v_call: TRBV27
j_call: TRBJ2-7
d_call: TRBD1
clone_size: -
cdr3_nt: TGTGCCAGCTGGGACTTCCGGGGGACAGGGGGTATGAAACTCTCCTACGAGCAGTACTTC
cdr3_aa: CASWDFRGTGGMKLSYEQYF

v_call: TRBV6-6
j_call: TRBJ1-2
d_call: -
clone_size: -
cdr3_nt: TGTGCCAGCAGTGCGAGGGTTTCTAACTATGGCTACACCTTC
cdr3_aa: CASSARVSNYGYTF

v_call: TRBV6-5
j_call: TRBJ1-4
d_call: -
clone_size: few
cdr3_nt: TGTGCCAGCAGTACAGGGAGGGGGGGTAATGAAAAACTGTTTTTT
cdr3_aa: CASSTGRGGNEKLFF

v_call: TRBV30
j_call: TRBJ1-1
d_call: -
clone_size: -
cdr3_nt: TGTGCCTGGAGCCGAAGTACGGACAACGTGAACACTGAAGCTTTCTTT
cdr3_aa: CAWSRSTDNVNTEAFF

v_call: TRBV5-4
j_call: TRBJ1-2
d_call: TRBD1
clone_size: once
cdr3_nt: TGTGCCAGCAGCTCACCCCGGGGGACAGGGAGTATGGGTGACTATGGCTACACCTTC
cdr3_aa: CASSSPRGTGSMGDYGYTF

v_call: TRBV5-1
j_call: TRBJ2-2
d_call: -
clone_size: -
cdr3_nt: TGCGCCAGCAGCTTGGGGCAGAAAAACACCGGGGAGCTGTTTTTT
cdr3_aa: CASSLGQKNTGELFF

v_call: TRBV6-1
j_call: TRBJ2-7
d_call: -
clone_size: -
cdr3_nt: TGTGCCAGCCGTGGGGGGCCAACAAATCTTTACTACGAGCAGTACTTC
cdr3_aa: CASRGGPTNLYYEQYF

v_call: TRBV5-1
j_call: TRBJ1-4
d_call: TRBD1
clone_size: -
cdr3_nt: TGCGCCAGCAGCCCGGGGGAGACAGGGGGCGGTGAAAAACTGTTTTTT
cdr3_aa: CASSPGETGGGEKLFF

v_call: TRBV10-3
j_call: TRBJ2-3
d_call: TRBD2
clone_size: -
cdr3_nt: TGTGCCATCAGTGAAGGGGGCGGGAGGGCCGTAGAGCAGTATTTT
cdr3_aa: CAISEGGGRAVEQYF

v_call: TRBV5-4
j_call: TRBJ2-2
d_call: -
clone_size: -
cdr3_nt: TGTGCCAGCAGCTTGGGGGGGACGGGAGCCGGGGAGCTGTTTTTT
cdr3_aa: CASSLGGTGAGELFF

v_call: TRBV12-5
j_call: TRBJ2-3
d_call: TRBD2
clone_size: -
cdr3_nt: TGTGCTAGTGGCTGGCGGGAGCGCACAGATACGCAGTATTTT
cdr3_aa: CASGWRERTDTQYF

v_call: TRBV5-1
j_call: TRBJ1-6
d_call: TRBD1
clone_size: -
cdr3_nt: TGCGCCAGCAGCTTATCAGGGGGCAGGTCACCCCTCCACTTT
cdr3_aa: CASSLSGGRSPLHF

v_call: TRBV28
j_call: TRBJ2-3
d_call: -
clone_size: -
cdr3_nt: TGTGCCAGCGTAGGGGGAGGGACAGATACGCAGTATTTT
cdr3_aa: CASVGGGTDTQYF

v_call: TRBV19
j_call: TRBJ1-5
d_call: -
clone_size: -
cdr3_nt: TGTGCCAGTACCCTCCGATCGGGGGTCGGCAATCAGCCCCAGCATTTT
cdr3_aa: CASTLRSGVGNQPQHF

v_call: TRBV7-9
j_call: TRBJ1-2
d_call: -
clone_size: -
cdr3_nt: TGTGCCAGCAGCTTAGATCCGTGGACAGCGAACTATGGCTACACCTTC
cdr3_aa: CASSLDPWTANYGYTF

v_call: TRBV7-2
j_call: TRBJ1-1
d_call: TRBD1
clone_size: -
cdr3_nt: TGTGCCAGCAGCCGAGACAGGGGGTTGGCTTTCTTT
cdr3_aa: CASSRDRGLAFF

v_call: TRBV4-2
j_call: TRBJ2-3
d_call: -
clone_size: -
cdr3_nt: TGTGCCAGCAGCCAAGGGCTCCCAGATACGCAGTATTTT
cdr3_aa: CASSQGLPDTQYF

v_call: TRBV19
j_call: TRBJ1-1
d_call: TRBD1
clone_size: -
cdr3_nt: TGTGCCAGTAGTCCCGCGACAGGGTATAACACTGAAGCTTTCTTT
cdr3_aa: CASSPATGYNTEAFF